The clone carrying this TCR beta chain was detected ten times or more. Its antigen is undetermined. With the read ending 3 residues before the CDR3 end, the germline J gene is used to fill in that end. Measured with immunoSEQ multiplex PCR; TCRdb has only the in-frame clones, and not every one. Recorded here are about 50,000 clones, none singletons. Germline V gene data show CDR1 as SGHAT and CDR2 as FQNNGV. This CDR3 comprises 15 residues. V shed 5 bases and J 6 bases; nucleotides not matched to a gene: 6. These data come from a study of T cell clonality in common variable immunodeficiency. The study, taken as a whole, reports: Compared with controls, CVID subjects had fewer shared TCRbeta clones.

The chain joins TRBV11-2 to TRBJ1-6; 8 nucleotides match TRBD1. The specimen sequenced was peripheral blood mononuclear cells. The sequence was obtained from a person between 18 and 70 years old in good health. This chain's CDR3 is CASSRRGPGNSPLHF. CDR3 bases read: TGTGCCAGCAGCCGCAGGGGGCCGGGTAATTCACCC.